This TCR beta chain was recovered during a study of cytomegalovirus exposure and HLA in healthy donors. Looked up from germline, CDR1 is SQVTM and CDR2 is ANQGSEA. Between the trimmed V and J ends, which lost 7 bases and 7 bases, there was a span of 16 bases. The CDR3 consists of 12 residues. Study-wide results and limits: 87-base-pair reads could not separate some V segments, including TRBV6-2 and TRBV6-3.

The PCR had 60 Vbeta and 13 Jbeta primers. Only in-frame clones appear in the TCRdb table, and some are missing; sequencing was by immunoSEQ multiplex PCR. The sample holds more than 90,000 clones; roughly four fifths are singletons and the top ten take more than 7%. Regarding this clone: Its antigen is undetermined.

The sequencing sample was made of PBMCs. This TCR was sampled from a human donor in good health. The chain has TRBV29-1 and TRBJ1-1; D is perhaps TRBD1 (5 bases). This chain's CDR3 is CSANGGVSEAFF. CDR3 nucleotide sequence: TGCAGCGCCAATGGGGGGGTCAGTGAAGCTTTCTTT. The full variable domain, its missing parts supplied by reference TRBV29-1 and TRBJ1-1, is SAVISQKPSRDICQRGTSLTIQCQVDSQVTMMFWYRQQPGQSLTLIATANQGSEATYESGFVIDKFPISRPNLTFSTLTVSNMSPEDSSIYLCSANGGVSEAFFGQGTRLTVV.